This TCR beta chain comes out of a study of shared clonotypes between healthy human individuals. Overall study context: The study used three CD4 naive, three CD4 memory, two CD8 naive and one CD8 memory plate per donor. Findings and caveats of the study: Lower generation probabilities were found for non-shared clonotypes than for those shared by all four donors.

The germline gives CDR1 LNHDA, CDR2 SQIVND (reference sequence). The CDR3 spans 13 residues. Trimming shortened V by 5 bases and J by 1 base, and 6 bases separated the two germline ends. TCRdb's table, derived via immunoSEQ multiplex PCR, lists solely in-frame clones and lacks some. The table has approximately 980,000 clones, 76% seen once. This clone was counted only a few times. The antigen remains undetermined. Sequenced material: memory CD4+ T cells sorted from blood. Subset in this sample: CD45RA-negative fraction. V is TRBV19 and J is TRBJ2-1; no firm D call. This TCR came from a man younger than 35 in good health. CDR3 sequence: CASSPKSYNEQFF. In DNA form, the CDR3 reads TGTGCCAGTAGTCCAAAATCCTACAATGAGCAGTTCTTC.